This TCR beta chain was recovered during a study of cytomegalovirus exposure and HLA in healthy donors (dated by TCRdb to 2015 to 2018). In terms of the full investigation: According to a later analysis, one platform produced both the 110 or so validation repertoires and the 550 to 800 repertoires of the first cohort. In addition to the first cohort of 666 subjects, a separate validation cohort of 120 different subjects was used. The study was designed to test whether signatures of past pathogen exposure could be identified by cataloging public T cell receptors. The study combined high-throughput TCR immunosequencing, statistical association of individual TCRs with disease status, and machine learning to predict cytomegalovirus infection status.

The donors belonged to the validation cohort of about 110 subjects, which was separate from the approximately 700-subject first cohort. What the study reported, not specific to this receptor: Cytomegalovirus status was reported to be diagnosed by the classifier with high specificity and sensitivity in both the original and validation cohorts. It was suggested by the authors that the approach could potentially be generalized to other disease states and immunological phenotypes. A later analysis found that TCRs clustered in the first cohort also tended to co-occur in the approximately 120 validation repertoires, with 94% of cluster scores above 0. A few of the identified cytomegalovirus-associated TCR beta chains were confirmed in vitro to be specific for cytomegalovirus antigens. Most TCR sequences were observed very rarely across donors, whereas some public TCRs were present in many individuals. A later analysis had no HLA typing for the validation cohort, so co-occurrence there was scored across all 130 or so repertoires. A total of 150 to 200 TCR beta chains were listed by the study as associated with cytomegalovirus.

Note on this clone: This receptor's antigen is unknown. No much larger clonotype is one base removed from it; base qualities were not supplied.

Preparation of the library involved the immunoSEQ multiplex PCR assay. For the original study's pipeline: A statistical classification framework was built to diagnose cytomegalovirus status from the catalog of TCR beta chain sequences. Imported from immuneACCESS, the table was reduced by TCRdb to in-frame sequences with V and J called. These copies leave out some clones; in studies compared against another copy, an unresolved V gene accounts for under half, and the cause of the remainder is not known. The DNA gave D and trimming, while V, J and clone size come from that table. Recorded for this sample are more than 55,000 clones; about 89% of them occurred a single time. Roughly 1.2% of the sample is in the top ten clones. The sequence was collected from a woman aged 18-29 years in good health and CMV-seronegative. The material sequenced was PBMCs.

The nucleotide sequence reads TGTGCCAGCTCATCCGGACAGGGTGTAACAGATACGCAGTATTTT. Translation gives CASSSGQGVTDTQYF. The chain is encoded by TRBV18 joined to TRBJ2-3; TRBD1 matches 8 bases in the middle. Relative to germline, V is missing 5 bases and J is missing 3 bases, with 7 bases of the junction outside any gene match. The germline V gene sets CDR1 to KGHSH and CDR2 to LQKENI. From its cysteine to its phenylalanine, the CDR3 spans 15 amino acids. Of all the DNA, just the CDR3 is kept, 45 bases in frame from base 1.